The next 25 T cell receptor beta chains were all read from a single sample in a study of shared clonotypes between healthy human individuals. This table comes from immunoSEQ multiplex PCR, and its TCRdb copy is limited to in-frame clones, with some not included. The sample has more than 2 million clones, 95% seen once. The specimen was naive CD4+ T cells sorted from blood. Subset meaning: CD45RA+ positively selected. Receptor source: a man between 18 and 29 years old in good health.

This chain connects TRBV9 to TRBJ1-6; D not resolved. Germline CDR1 and CDR2: SGDLS and YYNGEE. V lost 4 bases to trimming and J lost 10 bases, with 9 bases between them. This CDR3 is built from 12 residues. The CDR3 here is CASSPAGSPLHF. As DNA, the CDR3 is TGTGCCAGCAGCCCCGCCGGGTCACCCCTCCACTTT. Looking up the rest from reference TRBV9 and TRBJ1-6 gives the full variable domain: DSGVTQTPKHLITATGQRVTLRCSPRSGDLSVYWYQQSLDQGLQFLIQYYNGEERAKGNILERFSAQQFPDLHSELNLSSLELGDSALYFCASSPAGSPLHFGNGTRLTVT.

V and J are TRBV19 and TRBJ1-5; D perhaps matches TRBD1 (5 bases). CDR3 size: 13 residues. Germline-derived CDR1 and CDR2 are LNHDA and SQIVND (reference sequence). The V end lost 6 bases, the J end lost 1 base, and 7 bases lay between the germline ends. CDR3 in amino acids: CASSGQSNQPQHF. The CDR3 DNA is TGTGCCAGTAGCGGACAAAGCAATCAGCCCCAGCATTTT. Full variable domain (missing parts from reference TRBV19 and TRBJ1-5): DGGITQSPKYLFRKEGQNVTLSCEQNLNHDAMYWYRQDPGQGLRLIYYSQIVNDFQKGDIAEGYSVSREKKESFPLTVTSAQKNPTAFYLCASSGQSNQPQHFGDGTRLSIL.

The chain uses TRBV5-1 and TRBJ2-5; D is uncertain. Germline V gene lookup returns CDR1 SGHRS and CDR2 YFSETQ. V was pared by 4 bases and J by 5 bases, with 12 bases between. The CDR3 totals 13 residues. The chain's CDR3 is CASSEDQVETQYF. DNA of the CDR3: TGCGCCAGCAGCGAGGACCAGGTTGAGACCCAGTACTTC.

This clone was picked up one time. The chain carries TRBV6-5 and TRBJ2-1; 8 positions agree with TRBD2. With 7 bases clipped from V and 9 bases from J, the junction kept 14 bases outside the gene matches. This CDR3 has 15 amino acids. Per germline, CDR1 MNHEY and CDR2 SVGAGI. CDR3 amino acids: CASTSVGGRTGEQFF. CDR3 nucleotides: TGTGCCAGCACCTCCGTTGGCGGGAGGACGGGTGAGCAGTTCTTC.

The V and J genes are TRBV28 and TRBJ2-5, with TRBD2 matching 10 bases. The V segment lost 2 bases and the J segment 5 bases; nucleotides outside the gene matches: 5. This CDR3 is 15 amino acids long. Germline V CDR1 and CDR2: MDHEN, SYDVKM. The CDR3 loop reads CASSLPAGGVETQYF. DNA for the CDR3: TGTGCCAGCAGTTTACCAGCGGGAGGGGTGGAGACCCAGTACTTC.

The chain carries TRBV6-5 and TRBJ2-7; D not resolved. This CDR3 comprises 13 residues. V was trimmed by 5 bases and J by 2 bases, leaving 10 bases between them. Germline V gives CDR1 MNHEY, CDR2 SVGAGI. CDR3 protein: CASSTGPTYEQYF. The CDR3 bases are TGTGCCAGCAGTACCGGACCGACCTACGAGCAGTACTTC.

V usage is TRBV7-9 and J usage is TRBJ1-4, with D possibly being TRBD1 (5 bases). From germline, CDR1 is SEHNR and CDR2 FQNEAQ (reference sequence). This CDR3 comprises 14 residues. Trimming cost V 5 bases and J 8 bases, with 15 bases left between them. The CDR3 coding sequence is TGTGCCAGCAGCCCCCCGGGGGGGTGGGAAAAACTGTTTTTT. It codes for CASSPPGGWEKLFF.

The chain is built from TRBV19 and TRBJ1-1; D is unresolved. This CDR3 spans 14 amino acids. Germline CDR1 LNHDA, CDR2 SQIVND (reference sequence). Trimming pared 3 bases from V and 3 bases from J, leaving 11 bases between. The CDR3 nucleotides are TGTGCCAGTAGTATGGGTGGGTGGGACACTGAAGCTTTCTTT. Protein product: CASSMGGWDTEAFF.

The chain links TRBV7-6 to TRBJ2-5; 9 bases map to TRBD1. The germline CDR1 and CDR2 sequences are SGHVS and FNYEAQ. V shed 1 base, J shed 9 bases, and the junction held 3 bases outside the gene matches. The CDR3 is made up of 13 amino acids. CDR3 loop: CASSLGQGVSQYF. Here the CDR3 DNA reads TGTGCCAGCAGCTTAGGACAGGGGGTGTCCCAGTACTTC.

The J gene is TRBJ1-6, the V gene TRBV6-1; 8 bases map to TRBD1. Looked up from germline, CDR1 is MNHNS and CDR2 is SASEGT. The CDR3 is 16 residues long. The V and J ends lost 4 bases and 7 bases, in that order; junction bases with no gene match: 9. The CDR3 DNA sequence: TGTGCCAGCAGTGTTAAGGACAGGGCGTCCAATTCACCCCTCCACTTT. It is translated as CASSVKDRASNSPLHF.

With respect to this clone: Other DNA sequences in the same sample also yield this CDR3. This rearrangement joins TRBV5-1 to TRBJ2-7; the D gene is possibly TRBD2 (6 bases). The germline gives CDR1 SGHRS, CDR2 YFSETQ. With 0 bases removed from V and 3 bases from J, the gap between germline ends came to 7 bases. The CDR3 loop spans 13 amino acids. The CDR3 protein is CASSLAGVYEQYF. Here the CDR3 DNA reads TGCGCCAGCAGCTTGGCGGGGGTCTACGAGCAGTACTTC.

This chain connects TRBV6-1 to TRBJ1-5; D possibly corresponds to TRBD1 (5 bases). The V end lost 0 bases, the J end lost 3 bases, and 12 bases lay between the germline ends. The length of the CDR3 is 16 residues. CDR1 is MNHNS and CDR2 is SASEGT in the germline V gene. In nucleotides, the CDR3 is TGTGCCAGCAGTGAAGCTCGTCAGGGCTCCAATCAGCCCCAGCATTTT. Translated, it gives CASSEARQGSNQPQHF.

This sequence joins TRBV28 and TRBJ2-3; the match to TRBD2 covers 8 bases. Trimming cost V 7 bases and J 4 bases; bases outside gene matches: 7. Germline V gene lookup returns CDR1 MDHEN and CDR2 SYDVKM. This CDR3 has 14 residues. The CDR3: CASKPGGPPDTQYF. The CDR3 coding sequence is TGTGCCAGCAAGCCGGGGGGGCCCCCAGATACGCAGTATTTT.

The rearrangement links TRBV5-6 to TRBJ1-2; 10 bases are a match to TRBD1. Trimming at V came to 4 bases and at J to 6 bases, leaving 6 bases not matched to a gene. The CDR3 has 14 amino acids. Germline V lookup: CDR1 SGHDT, CDR2 YYEEEE. The CDR3 nucleotides are TGTGCCAGCAGCCTGGGACAGGGGATGGATGGCTACACCTTC. The encoded protein is CASSLGQGMDGYTF. Drawing the rest from reference TRBV5-6 and TRBJ1-2, the complete variable domain is DAGVTQSPTHLIKTRGQQVTLRCSPKSGHDTVSWYQQALGQGPQFIFQYYEEEERQRGNFPDRFSGHQFPNYSSELNVNALLLGDSALYLCASSLGQGMDGYTFGSGTRLTVV.

The CDR3 spells CASSLGTGRSGNTIYF. Written as DNA, the CDR3 is TGTGCCAGCAGTCTCGGGACAGGCCGCTCTGGAAACACCATATATTTT. The chain joins TRBV28 to TRBJ1-3, with TRBD1 identical over 8 bases. Germline CDR1 and CDR2: MDHEN and SYDVKM. The CDR3 runs to 16 residues. J gave up 0 bases and V 5 bases, and 6 bases lay outside the gene matches.

The chain has TRBV15 and TRBJ2-6, with a possible D match to TRBD2 (7 bases). Germline V lookup: CDR1 LNHNV, CDR2 YYDKDF (reference sequence). The CDR3 is 18 residues long. V lost 3 bases and J 1 base, leaving 16 bases between the germline ends. The CDR3 coding sequence is TGTGCCACCAGCAGGGAGGGGGGACTACCTTCTGGGGCCAACGTCCTGACTTTC. It encodes CATSREGGLPSGANVLTF.

The J gene is TRBJ1-2, the V gene TRBV7-9; the D gene is possibly TRBD1 (6 bases). Germline V gene sequence: CDR1 SEHNR, CDR2 FQNEAQ (reference sequence). V was clipped by 1 base and J by 7 bases, with 10 bases between them. The CDR3 spans 13 residues. The chain's CDR3 is CASSLEAGAGYTF. The CDR3, as DNA: TGTGCCAGCAGCTTAGAGGCAGGGGCTGGCTACACCTTC. The complete variable domain, with remaining parts taken from reference TRBV7-9 and TRBJ1-2, reads DTGVSQNPRHKITKRGQNVTFRCDPISEHNRLYWYRQTLGQGPEFLTYFQNEAQLEKSRLLSDRFSAERPKGSFSTLEIQRTEQGDSAMYLCASSLEAGAGYTFGSGTRLTVV.

The V gene is TRBV29-1, the J gene TRBJ1-4; D possibly corresponds to TRBD1 (6 bases). This CDR3 has 16 amino acids. From germline, CDR1 is SQVTM and CDR2 ANQGSEA. V was shortened by 7 bases and J by 0 bases, with 18 bases between the two germline ends. CDR3 residues: CSAKGGDLATNEKLFF. CDR3 nucleotides: TGCAGCGCCAAAGGGGGTGATCTTGCAACTAATGAAAAACTGTTTTTT.

The V call is TRBV11-2, the J call TRBJ1-3; D ambiguous. V dropped 4 bases and J dropped 3 bases, with 13 bases sitting between them. Looked up from germline, CDR1 is SGHAT and CDR2 is FQNNGV. CDR3 length: 15 residues. The CDR3 sequence is CASSSVAGSGNTIYF. In nucleotides, the CDR3 is TGTGCCAGCAGCTCCGTGGCGGGTAGTGGAAACACCATATATTTT.

The chain carries TRBV30 and TRBJ2-1; 9 bases match TRBD1. Germline CDR1 GTSNPN, CDR2 SVGIG (reference sequence). The V gene end was trimmed by 3 bases and the J gene end by 1 base; junction bases not matched to a gene: 19. The CDR3 is 20 residues long. CDR3 nucleotide sequence: TGTGCCTGGAGGGTAGGGTCCGGGACAGGGTTCCCCGAGTCCTACAATGAGCAGTTCTTC. Protein product: CAWRVGSGTGFPESYNEQFF.

The V and J genes are TRBV15 and TRBJ1-4; the match to TRBD1 covers 7 bases. Germline V gene data show CDR1 as LNHNV and CDR2 as YYDKDF (reference sequence). With V trimmed by 8 bases and J by 7 bases, 7 bases remained unmatched. The CDR3 runs to 13 residues. DNA of the CDR3: TGTGCCACCCAGGACAGGCAAGTTGAAAAACTGTTTTTT. Translation gives CATQDRQVEKLFF.

J is TRBJ2-5 and V is TRBV18; 14 positions match TRBD2. This CDR3 comprises 15 residues. Losses at the gene ends were 1 base for V and 5 bases for J; bases not matched to a gene: 0. The germline CDR1 and CDR2 sequences are KGHSH and LQKENI. The CDR3 is CASSPRTSGRETQYF. The CDR3 bases are TGTGCCAGCTCACCACGGACTAGCGGGAGGGAGACCCAGTACTTC.

This chain links TRBV28 with TRBJ2-5; D is possibly TRBD1 (6 bases). The CDR3 covers 13 residues. V was shortened by 6 bases and J by 2 bases, with 10 bases between the two germline ends. Germline lookup yields CDR1 MDHEN and CDR2 SYDVKM. The CDR3 bases are TGTGCCAGCAGGCCAGGGGCGCAAGAGACCCAGTACTTC. This codes for CASRPGAQETQYF.

CDR3 sequence: CASSPDSYSPLHF. The CDR3 region has the DNA TGTGCCAGCAGCCCGGACAGTTATTCACCCCTCCACTTT. The chain carries TRBV5-4 and TRBJ1-6, with a weak D call TRBD1 (6 bases). Germline CDR1 and CDR2: SGHNT and YYREEE (reference sequence). V lost 4 bases and J lost 8, with 10 bases in between. The CDR3 spans 13 residues. Variable domain in full (rest from reference TRBV5-4 and TRBJ1-6): ETGVTQSPTHLIKTRGQQVTLRCSSQSGHNTVSWYQQALGQGPQFIFQYYREEENGRGNFPPRFSGLQFPNYSSELNVNALELDDSALYLCASSPDSYSPLHFGNGTRLTVT.

Notes on this clone: The same CDR3 arises from other DNA sequences in this sample as well. The chain uses TRBV9 and TRBJ1-2; no reliable D call. The CDR3 extends over 13 amino acids. V was shortened by 0 bases and J by 2 bases, with 5 bases between the two germline ends. In germline, CDR1 is SGDLS, CDR2 YYNGEE. This CDR3 reads CASSVVGNYGYTF. DNA of the CDR3: TGTGCCAGCAGCGTAGTGGGAAACTATGGCTACACCTTC.